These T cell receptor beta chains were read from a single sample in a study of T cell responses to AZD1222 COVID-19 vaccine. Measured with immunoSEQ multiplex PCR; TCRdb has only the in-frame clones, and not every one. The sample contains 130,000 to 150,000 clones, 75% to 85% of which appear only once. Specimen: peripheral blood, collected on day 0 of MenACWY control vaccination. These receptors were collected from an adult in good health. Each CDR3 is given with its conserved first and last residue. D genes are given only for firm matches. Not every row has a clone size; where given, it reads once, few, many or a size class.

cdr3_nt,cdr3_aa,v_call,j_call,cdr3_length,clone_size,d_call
TGTGCCAGCAGCTTACTAGATACGCAGTATTTT,CASSLLDTQYF,TRBV7-8,TRBJ2-3,11,-,-
TGTGCCAGCAGCTTAATGGACAATGAGCAGTTCTTC,CASSLMDNEQFF,TRBV7-9,TRBJ2-1,12,-,-
TGTGCCAGCAGCGAAAGGGGGGGCCCAGATACGCAGTATTTT,CASSERGGPDTQYF,TRBV13,TRBJ2-3,14,-,-
TGCGCCAGCAGCTTCACTAGCGGGGGGGCCTGGGATGAGCAGTTCTTC,CASSFTSGGAWDEQFF,TRBV5-1,TRBJ2-1,16,-,TRBD2
TGCAGCGTGGACGACAGGAATAACAATGAGCAGTTCTTC,CSVDDRNNNEQFF,TRBV29-1,TRBJ2-1,13,-,-
TGTGCCAGCAGGGCCGGGACAGGGTTAACCGGGGAGCTGTTTTTT,CASRAGTGLTGELFF,TRBV2,TRBJ2-2,15,-,TRBD1
TGTGCCAGCTCATCCGGACAGGGTCACTATGGCTACACCTTC,CASSSGQGHYGYTF,TRBV18,TRBJ1-2,14,-,TRBD1
TGTGCCAGCAGCCAAGCGGCAGGGGGCCACACCGGGGAGCTGTTTTTT,CASSQAAGGHTGELFF,TRBV3-1/TRBV3-2,TRBJ2-2,16,-,TRBD1
TGTGCCAGCAGCTTAGTCGCAGGGGGCGTTTACGAGCAGTACTTC,CASSLVAGGVYEQYF,TRBV7-6,TRBJ2-7,15,-,TRBD1
TGTGCCAGCAGCTGGACAGGCGGGCAGTACTTC,CASSWTGGQYF,TRBV3-1/TRBV3-2,TRBJ2-7,11,-,TRBD1
TGTGCCTGGAAACCGACAACCGCCCACAATGAGCAGTTCTTC,CAWKPTTAHNEQFF,TRBV30,TRBJ2-1,14,once,-
TGTGCCAGCAGCGACGGAATGAGAAAAGAGACCCAGTACTTC,CASSDGMRKETQYF,TRBV9,TRBJ2-5,14,-,-
TGTGCCAGCAGCCAAGGTCTTGTGGGGGGCTGGGCTTTCGATTTT,CASSQGLVGGWAFDF,TRBV3-1/TRBV3-2,TRBJ2-3,15,once,-
TGTGCCAGCAGCTTAGATAACCACGACGAGCAGTACTTC,CASSLDNHDEQYF,TRBV11-2,TRBJ2-7,13,-,-
TGTGCCAGCAGGGGGACATCCTACAATGAGCAGTTCTTC,CASRGTSYNEQFF,TRBV14,TRBJ2-1,13,few,-
TGTGCCAGCAGCTTAGACTTGGGGATTGATACGCAGTATTTT,CASSLDLGIDTQYF,TRBV7-9,TRBJ2-3,14,-,-
TGTGCCAGCAGTATATCCGGGACAGTCAAAGAGACCCAGTACTTC,CASSISGTVKETQYF,TRBV28,TRBJ2-5,15,once,TRBD1
TGTGCCAGCAGCCTGGGGGGAAAGAGCACAGATACGCAGTATTTT,CASSLGGKSTDTQYF,TRBV5-4,TRBJ2-3,15,-,-
TGTGCCAGTAAGGGCAGGGGGCAAGAGACCCAGTACTTC,CASKGRGQETQYF,TRBV19,TRBJ2-5,13,once,TRBD1
TGTGCCACCAGCAGAGACCAGGCAATAGGTGGAAACACCATATATTTT,CATSRDQAIGGNTIYF,TRBV15,TRBJ1-3,16,-,-
TGTGCCTGCCCACAGGGGTCGGCAAGCACTGAAGCTTTCTTT,CACPQGSASTEAFF,TRBV30,TRBJ1-1,14,-,TRBD1
TGTGCCAGCTCCCTCAGGACAGGGGGGTATGAGAACACTGAAGCTTTCTTT,CASSLRTGGYENTEAFF,TRBV18,TRBJ1-1,17,-,TRBD1
TGTGCCAGCTCACCACCTGGGACAGGGGGAGGGTACAATGAGCAGTTCTTC,CASSPPGTGGGYNEQFF,TRBV18,TRBJ2-1,17,-,TRBD1
TGTGCCATCAAGCCCGGCAGGGGAAAACACTCTGGGGCCAACGTCCTGACTTTC,CAIKPGRGKHSGANVLTF,TRBV10-3,TRBJ2-6,18,-,-
TGCGCCAGCAGTGACCCTAGCGGGGTAGGGGAGACCCAGTACTTC,CASSDPSGVGETQYF,TRBV10-2,TRBJ2-5,15,-,TRBD2
TGTGCCAGAAGCCCGGGACAGGCGGGTACTGAAGCTTTCTTT,CARSPGQAGTEAFF,TRBV5-3,TRBJ1-1,14,-,TRBD1
TGCGCCAGCAGCTTGGATGGTGCCAGCCTAACCGGGGAGCTGTTTTTT,CASSLDGASLTGELFF,TRBV5-1,TRBJ2-2,16,-,-
TGTGCCAGTAGTACGGGGACAGGCTGGCCCACTGAAGCTTTCTTT,CASSTGTGWPTEAFF,TRBV19,TRBJ1-1,15,-,TRBD1
TGTGCCAGCAGCCAAGAATATCGCGCCGGGGAGCTGTTTTTT,CASSQEYRAGELFF,TRBV4-2,TRBJ2-2,14,-,-
TGTGCCAGCAGCTCTGGGGCGGTCGCAGATACGCAGTATTTT,CASSSGAVADTQYF,TRBV7-9,TRBJ2-3,14,-,-
TGTGCCAGCAGTGCAAACCGAGATACGCAGTATTTT,CASSANRDTQYF,TRBV2,TRBJ2-3,12,once,-
TGTGCCAGCAATCGACAGGGGGCGCAGGGCTACACCTTC,CASNRQGAQGYTF,TRBV2,TRBJ1-2,13,-,TRBD1
TGTGCCAGCAGTGACGGCCGGCGGGGCTACACCTTC,CASSDGRRGYTF,TRBV6-1,TRBJ1-2,12,-,-
TGCAGCGTCATCACTCGTGGAGGTGGGGATACGCAGTATTTT,CSVITRGGGDTQYF,TRBV29-1,TRBJ2-3,14,-,-
TGTGCCAGCAAGGTTCAAGAGACCCAGTACTTC,CASKVQETQYF,TRBV6-5,TRBJ2-5,11,-,-
TGTGCCAGCAGCTTATCCGGGGAGCTGTTTTTT,CASSLSGELFF,TRBV7-9,TRBJ2-2,11,few,-
TGTGCCAGCAGCTCGCCCACTAGCGGGGGGGCCTGGGAGACCCAGTACTTC,CASSSPTSGGAWETQYF,TRBV7-2,TRBJ2-5,17,few,TRBD2
TGCGCCAGCAGCGGGACTAGCGATGGGGATACGCAGTATTTT,CASSGTSDGDTQYF,TRBV5-1,TRBJ2-3,14,few,TRBD2
TGTGCCAGCAGTCCCGGACTTACGAACACTGAAGCTTTCTTT,CASSPGLTNTEAFF,TRBV6-6,TRBJ1-1,14,-,-
TGTGCCAGCAGTTTCCCCTCCAACACCATATATTTT,CASSFPSNTIYF,TRBV28,TRBJ1-3,12,once,-
TGTGCCAGCAGCTTAGGGCTAGGTTGGGACAATGAGCAGTTCTTC,CASSLGLGWDNEQFF,TRBV11-3,TRBJ2-1,15,-,-
TGTGCCAGCAGCCAAGAGAGGGGGAAACCGACAGATACGCAGTATTTT,CASSQERGKPTDTQYF,TRBV3-1/TRBV3-2,TRBJ2-3,16,-,-
TGTGCCAGCAGTCCTCTAGGGACCGGGGAGCTGTTTTTT,CASSPLGTGELFF,TRBV6-5,TRBJ2-2,13,few,-
TGTGCCAGCAGTGAAGTGACTTATGAAAAACTGTTTTTT,CASSEVTYEKLFF,TRBV6-1,TRBJ1-4,13,-,-
TGTGCCAGCAGGCGACAGGGGGCAGATGGCTACACCTTC,CASRRQGADGYTF,TRBV14,TRBJ1-2,13,-,TRBD1
TGTGCCAGCACCGATGGGTCTGGAAACACCATATATTTT,CASTDGSGNTIYF,TRBV7-3,TRBJ1-3,13,-,-
TGTGCCAGCAGCTTGGACAGCAGCCGCGGGGAGCTGTTTTTT,CASSLDSSRGELFF,TRBV7-3,TRBJ2-2,14,-,-
TGCGCCAGCAGTGAGTCAGGGGGATATGGCTACACCTTC,CASSESGGYGYTF,TRBV10-2,TRBJ1-2,13,-,-
TGTGCCAGCAGTTTAACACAGCATAGCAATCAGCCCCAGCATTTT,CASSLTQHSNQPQHF,TRBV28,TRBJ1-5,15,-,-
TGTGCCAGCAGCCAAGATCGTCTCATAGGTAGAGTTAATGAGCAGTTCTTC,CASSQDRLIGRVNEQFF,TRBV4-2,TRBJ2-1,17,-,-
TGCGCCAGCAGCTTGGATCCCCGGCATGAGCAGTTCTTC,CASSLDPRHEQFF,TRBV5-1,TRBJ2-1,13,-,-
TGTGCCAGCGCCTACAATGAAAAACTGTTTTTT,CASAYNEKLFF,TRBV7-9,TRBJ1-4,11,-,-
TGTGCCAGCAGCGATGGGACAGGGGGAAGGGTCACTGAAGCTTTCTTT,CASSDGTGGRVTEAFF,TRBV3-1/TRBV3-2,TRBJ1-1,16,once,TRBD1
TGTGCCAGCAGCTTGGGGCAGGGGGCGGAAGATACGCAGTATTTT,CASSLGQGAEDTQYF,TRBV5-8,TRBJ2-3,15,once,TRBD1